These T cell receptor beta chains were read from a single sample in a study of blood T cell repertoires in COVID-19. This table comes from immunoSEQ multiplex PCR, and its TCRdb copy is limited to in-frame clones, with some not included. Of around 200,000 clones listed, 70% to 85% are singletons. The source material was peripheral blood. All receptors derive from a man aged 45 to 65 who had recovered from COVID-19. Both conserved end residues are part of each CDR3. A D gene is named only where the DNA matches it firmly. Clone size, where shown, is once, few, many, or a class for clones that have expanded.

cdr3_aa,cdr3_nt,v_call,clone_size,d_call,j_call
CASSKGSQGNNQPQHF,TGTGCCAGCAGTAAGGGGTCACAGGGGAACAATCAGCCCCAGCATTTT,TRBV28,NA,TRBD1,TRBJ1-5
CASSPRQVSYEQYF,TGTGCCAGCAGCCCCCGACAGGTATCCTACGAGCAGTACTTC,TRBV11-2,few,NA,TRBJ2-7
CASSYDLRGLNTEAFF,TGTGCCAGCAGTTACGATTTAAGGGGGCTGAACACTGAAGCTTTCTTT,TRBV6-5,NA,TRBD1,TRBJ1-1
CACTEGLAETTFYNEQFF,TGTGCCTGTACGGAAGGGCTAGCGGAAACGACTTTCTACAATGAGCAGTTCTTC,TRBV30,NA,TRBD2,TRBJ2-1
CASSPRQLDNSPLHF,TGTGCCAGCAGTCCAAGACAGCTAGATAATTCACCCCTCCACTTT,TRBV27,NA,NA,TRBJ1-6
CASSFQPGNLNTEAFF,TGTGCCAGCAGTTTCCAGCCAGGGAACCTGAACACTGAAGCTTTCTTT,TRBV27,NA,NA,TRBJ1-1
CASSQRRTKLTEAFF,TGTGCCAGCAGCCAGAGACGGACAAAACTGACTGAAGCTTTCTTT,TRBV3-1/TRBV3-2,once,NA,TRBJ1-1
CASSLEVGQGSYEQYF,TGCGCCAGCAGCTTGGAAGTGGGACAGGGATCCTACGAGCAGTACTTC,TRBV5-1,few,TRBD1,TRBJ2-7
CASSSPGKKNEQFF,TGTGCCAGCAGTTCCCCAGGGAAAAAAAATGAGCAGTTCTTC,TRBV28,few,NA,TRBJ2-1
CASSVGVAGVSEQFF,TGTGCCAGCAGCGTAGGGGTAGCGGGAGTTAGTGAGCAGTTCTTC,TRBV9,NA,TRBD2,TRBJ2-1